This T cell receptor beta chain is from a study of PD-1 blockade in mismatch repair-deficient tumors. Looking at the study overall: Patients had around 11 mismatch repair-deficient cancer types, all previously treated and progressing. Overall study results and limits: Rapid post-treatment expansion, then contraction, generally preceding radiologic response, marked tumor-resident clones.

The TCR-sequenced patients were a few responders to pembrolizumab. The data were produced by immunoSEQ multiplex PCR, yet TCRdb's version contains in-frame clones alone and is incomplete. Of some 110,000 clones listed, around three quarters are singletons. J lost 3 bases, V lost 5 bases, and 5 bases had no gene match. The CDR3 sequence is 16 residues long. Germline CDR1 is LNHNV and CDR2 is YYDKDF (reference sequence). A remark on this clone: Its target is unknown.

V and J are TRBV15 and TRBJ1-3; 12 bases line up with TRBD1. Sample: peripheral blood, taken around 60 weeks after starting pembrolizumab. The source of this sequence is an adult with mismatch repair-deficient cancer. CDR3 DNA sequence: TGTGCCACCAGCGTAGGGACAGGGGGCTTTGGAAACACCATATATTTT. Its protein product is CATSVGTGGFGNTIYF. The full variable domain, its missing parts supplied by reference TRBV15 and TRBJ1-3, is DAMVIQNPRYQVTQFGKPVTLSCSQTLNHNVMYWYQQKSSQAPKLLFHYYDKDFNNEADTPDNFQSRRPNTSFCFLDIRSPGLGDTAMYLCATSVGTGGFGNTIYFGEGSWLTVV.